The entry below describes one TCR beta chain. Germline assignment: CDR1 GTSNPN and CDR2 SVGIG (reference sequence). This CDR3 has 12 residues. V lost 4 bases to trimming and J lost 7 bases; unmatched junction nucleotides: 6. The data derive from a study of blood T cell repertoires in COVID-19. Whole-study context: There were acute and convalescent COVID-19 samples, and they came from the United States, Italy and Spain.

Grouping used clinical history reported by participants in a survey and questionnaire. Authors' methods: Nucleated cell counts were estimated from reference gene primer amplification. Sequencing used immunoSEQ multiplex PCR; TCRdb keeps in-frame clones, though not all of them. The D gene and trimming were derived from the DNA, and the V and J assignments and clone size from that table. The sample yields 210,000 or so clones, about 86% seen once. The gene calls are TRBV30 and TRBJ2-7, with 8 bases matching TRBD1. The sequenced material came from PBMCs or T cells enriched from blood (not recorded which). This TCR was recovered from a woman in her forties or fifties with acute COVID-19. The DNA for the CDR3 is TGTGCCTGGACAGGGGGCGCGGAGGAGCAGTACTTC. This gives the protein CAWTGGAEEQYF.